The 27 T cell receptor beta chains below all came from one sample that was sequenced in a study of T-cell memory formation after mild COVID-19 (dated by TCRdb to the early 2020s). Library method: 5' RACE. These reads were obtained on an Illumina NovaSeq 6000. The raw public data were reprocessed by TCRdb itself: fastp quality trimming at Q25, MiXCR clonotype calling, in-frame beta chains only. Entries that share a CDR3 protein sequence are merged under the most common genes and DNA. Across this sample there are 350,000 to 550,000 distinct CDR3 sequences, with about a sixth seen only once. Jointly, the top ten make up under 25% of the sample. Sequencing input: PBMCs or a T cell subset sorted from them (not recorded which). The receptors derive from a young man who had mild COVID-19 (a few samples of this study predate the infection). The sample titles of this study are shuffled in the database, so cell type and time point are left out; the donor was told from shared clones.

V gene TRBV21-1 combines with J gene TRBJ1-2; the D call in the table, TRBD1, was not verified against the DNA. TRBV21-1 is deemed a pseudogene. The CDR3 runs 14 residues. The DNA of the CDR3 is TGTGCCAGCAGCAACTCGACAGGGGACTATGGCTACACCTTC. It codes for CASSNSTGDYGYTF.

This clonotype showed up just a few times. This rearrangement joins TRBV25-1 to TRBJ1-2; TRBD1 might be the D (6 bases). V shed 3 bases and J shed 4 bases, with 15 bases lying between them. This CDR3 region has 15 residues. The germline gives CDR1 MGHDK, CDR2 SYGVNS. DNA for the CDR3: TGTGCCAGCAGTGAGGGGGGCGGGCCGAGCTATGGCTACACCTTC. Translation gives CASSEGGGPSYGYTF.

This chain connects TRBV28 to TRBJ2-2, with 10 bases that match TRBD2. With 7 bases clipped from V and 3 bases from J, the junction kept 8 bases outside the gene matches. Germline-derived CDR1 and CDR2 are MDHEN and SYDVKM. The CDR3 has 16 residues. CDR3 protein: CASKALAGEYTGELFF. Here the CDR3 DNA reads TGTGCCAGCAAGGCCCTAGCGGGGGAGTACACCGGGGAGCTGTTTTTT. The full variable domain, in which reference TRBV28 and TRBJ2-2 provide the parts outside the CDR3, is DVKVTQSSRYLVKRTGEKVFLECVQDMDHENMFWYRQDPGLGLRLIYFSYDVKMKEKGDIPEGYSVSREKKERFSLILESASTNQTSMYLCASKALAGEYTGELFFGEGSRLTVL.

J is TRBJ2-7 and V is TRBV3-1; D is unclear. Germline lookup yields CDR1 LGHDT and CDR2 YNNKEL (reference sequence). There are 12 residues in the CDR3. V shed 8 bases and J shed 2 bases, with 10 bases lying between them. CDR3 sequence: CASADGAYEQYV. CDR3 DNA sequence: TGTGCCAGCGCCGACGGTGCCTACGAGCAGTACGTC.

This clonotype was detected a few times. The V call is TRBV7-2, the J call TRBJ2-5, with unresolved D. This CDR3 region has 12 residues. Germline V gene sequence: CDR1 SGHTA, CDR2 FQGNSA. V was clipped by 6 bases and J by 8 bases, with 13 bases between them. This CDR3 reads CASSYIVPTQYF. CDR3 in DNA: TGTGCCAGCAGTTACATCGTGCCCACCCAGTACTTC.

V is TRBV6-2 or TRBV6-3 and J is TRBJ2-7, with 10 bases fitting TRBD1. V dropped 6 bases and J dropped 0; count of bases not matched to a gene: 5. Germline-derived CDR1 and CDR2 are MNHEY and SVGEGT. The CDR3 totals 15 residues. The CDR3 sequence: CASSGGTGVSYEQYV. DNA for the CDR3: TGTGCCAGCAGCGGGGGGACAGGGGTCTCCTACGAGCAGTACGTC.

This clonotype was detected only a few times. At one end, the junction sequence differs from germline, possibly due to a read error. The chain is built from TRBV7-9 and TRBJ1-2; D gene uncertain. Germline V gene lookup returns CDR1 SEHNR and CDR2 FQNEAQ (reference sequence). The CDR3 consists of 17 residues. Here the CDR3 DNA reads TGTGCCAGCAGCTTATATCCCCCGGGCACCTCTAACTCTGGCTACACCTTC. Translated: CASSLYPPGTSNSGYTF.

The sample holds a few counts of this clonotype. The V and J genes are TRBV5-1 and TRBJ2-1; possibly TRBD1 or TRBD2 for D (6 bases each). The CDR3 sequence is 14 residues long. Looked up from germline, CDR1 is SGHRS and CDR2 is YFSETQ. V lost 3 bases and J lost 9, with 16 bases in between. The CDR3 DNA follows: TGCGCCAGCAGCTGGGGGCCGGGGGCGGCTGAGCAGTTCTTC. It is translated as CASSWGPGAAEQFF.

The chain carries TRBV29-1 and TRBJ2-7; tentative D call: TRBD2 (5 bases). Germline loops: CDR1 SQVTM, CDR2 ANQGSEA. Trimming removed 4 bases at V and 1 base at J, with 11 bases between. The CDR3 is 13 amino acids. CDR3 protein: CSVAGGLSYEQYF. The CDR3 DNA sequence: TGCAGCGTTGCCGGCGGGCTTTCCTACGAGCAGTACTTC.

The genes are TRBV4-3 and TRBJ2-7, with D possibly matching TRBD1 (7 bases). Germline CDR1 reads LGHNA; CDR2 reads YSLEER. The CDR3 has 16 amino acids. V dropped 4 bases and J dropped 0 bases, with 16 bases sitting between them. Written as DNA, the CDR3 is TGCGCCAGCAGCCTCTCGGGGGACAGAAACTCCTACGAGCAGTACTTC. It codes for CASSLSGDRNSYEQYF.

CDR3 DNA sequence: TGTGCCAGCAGTTACACCCGAAGGGACGGGGATTCACCCCTCCACTTT. Amino acids: CASSYTRRDGDSPLHF. The rearrangement uses TRBV6-2 or TRBV6-3 and TRBJ1-6; tentatively, D is TRBD1 (5 bases). Trimming left V 2 bases short and J 8 bases short, with 16 bases between. The CDR3 spans 16 residues. Germline V gives CDR1 MNHEY, CDR2 SVGEGT.

The chain carries TRBV5-4 and TRBJ2-7; 10 bases are shared with TRBD1. The CDR3 runs 15 residues. The V segment lost 4 bases and the J segment 3 bases; nucleotides outside the gene matches: 7. The germline V gene encodes CDR1 SGHNT and CDR2 YYREEE (reference sequence). The CDR3 DNA is TGTGCCAGCAGCCCGACAGGGGGCAGACACTACGAGCAGTACTTC. Its protein is CASSPTGGRHYEQYF. Full variable domain (outside the CDR3, taken from reference TRBV5-4 and TRBJ2-7): ETGVTQSPTHLIKTRGQQVTLRCSSQSGHNTVSWYQQALGQGPQFIFQYYREEENGRGNFPPRFSGLQFPNYSSELNVNALELDDSALYLCASSPTGGRHYEQYFGPGTRLTVT.

This clonotype was seen more than once but under ten times. J is TRBJ2-1 and V is TRBV19; D is ambiguous. This CDR3 comprises 13 residues. CDR1 is LNHDA and CDR2 is SQIVND in the germline V gene (reference sequence). Trimming took 0 bases from V and 15 from J, leaving 15 bases between them. The CDR3 nucleotides read TGTGCCAGTAGTATAGACGGGCGACTGGAGAGGTTCTTC. This codes for CASSIDGRLERFF.

This clonotype appeared a few times. The chain has TRBV4-3 and TRBJ1-1; D is undetermined. The ends were cut back, 3 bases at V and 4 bases at J, with 9 bases in the middle. This CDR3 has 13 amino acids. Germline assignment: CDR1 LGHNA and CDR2 YSLEER. CDR3 sequence (DNA): TGCGCCAGCAGCCAGAGGTCGGGCACTGAAGCTTTCTTT. This translates into CASSQRSGTEAFF.

This clonotype was seen many times. V and J are TRBV5-1 and TRBJ1-1; possible D gene TRBD1, 5 bases. CDR1 and CDR2 (germline): SGHRS, YFSETQ. Trimming stripped 1 base from V and 3 bases from J, with 19 bases between. This CDR3 has 17 amino acids. This CDR3 reads CASSLRGGGYSDTEAFF. CDR3 DNA sequence: TGCGCCAGCAGCTTGAGGGGAGGTGGGTACAGCGACACTGAAGCTTTCTTT.

This clonotype was counted a few times. V and J are TRBV10-1 and TRBJ2-7; D remains ambiguous. The CDR3 has 20 residues. Looked up from germline, CDR1 is WNHNN and CDR2 is SYGVQD (reference sequence). The V end lost 1 base, the J end lost 3 bases, and 28 bases lay between the germline ends. CDR3 nucleotides: TGCGCCAGCAGTGAGTTACCCTGGCAAGTCTCGGGCCAAAAACTCTACGAGCAGTACGTC. It yields the protein CASSELPWQVSGQKLYEQYV.

The chain employs TRBV5-1 and TRBJ2-2; D possibly corresponds to TRBD1 (6 bases). The CDR3 has 16 residues. V was shortened by 4 bases and J by 4 bases, with 17 bases between the two germline ends. The germline CDR1 and CDR2 sequences are SGHRS and YFSETQ. As DNA, the CDR3 is TGCGCCAGCAGCATATTACCGGGACAATCCACCGGGGAGCTGTTTTTT. Residues: CASSILPGQSTGELFF.

The chain is built from TRBV29-1 and TRBJ1-2; 7 bases map to TRBD1. V was clipped by 4 bases and J by 1 base; unmatched bases: 6. Germline loops: CDR1 SQVTM, CDR2 ANQGSEA. This CDR3 has 14 amino acids. CDR3: CSVGDRQINYGYTF. The CDR3 DNA reads TGCAGCGTTGGGGACAGACAGATTAACTATGGCTACACCTTC.

The rearrangement links TRBV5-1 to TRBJ1-4; D remains ambiguous. With 1 base removed from V and 0 bases from J, the gap between germline ends came to 7 bases. This CDR3 has 15 amino acids. Germline CDR1 SGHRS, CDR2 YFSETQ. For the CDR3, the DNA is TGCGCCAGCAGCTTGTTGTCGACAACTAATGAAAAACTGTTTTTT. Its translation is CASSLLSTTNEKLFF. Supplemented by reference TRBV5-1 and TRBJ1-4, the full variable domain reads KAGVTQTPRYLIKTRGQQVTLSCSPISGHRSVSWYQQTPGQGLQFLFEYFSETQRNKGNFPGRFSGRQFSNSRSEMNVSTLELGDSALYLCASSLLSTTNEKLFFGSGTQLSVL.

The V gene is TRBV6-2 or TRBV6-3, the J gene TRBJ2-3, with D hard to call. Trimming left V 4 bases short and J 0 bases short, with 11 bases between. Germline V gene lookup returns CDR1 MNHEY and CDR2 SVGEGT. This CDR3 contains 15 residues. The CDR3 loop is CASSSRKLSTDTQYF. CDR3 sequence (DNA): TGTGCCAGCAGTTCTAGGAAACTTAGCACAGATACGCAGTATTTT.

The rearrangement uses TRBV6-2 or TRBV6-3 and TRBJ1-3; TRBD1 might be the D (5 bases). CDR3 length: 15 amino acids. The V gene lost 6 bases and the J gene lost 0 bases, with 12 bases spanning the gap. Germline assignment: CDR1 MNHEY and CDR2 SVGEGT. The CDR3 here is CASSLRGTSGNTIYF. CDR3 coding DNA: TGTGCCAGCAGCCTTCGGGGCACCTCTGGAAACACCATATATTTT.

This clonotype turned up a few times. V usage is TRBV20-1 and J usage is TRBJ2-5; no definite D call. The V end lost 3 bases, the J end lost 7 bases, and 6 bases lay between the germline ends. CDR1 is DFQATT, CDR2 SNEGSKA, per germline (reference sequence). The CDR3 length is 10 residues. CDR3 in DNA: TGCAGTGCTAGTACGGGGACCCAGTACTTC. Translated: CSASTGTQYF.

This clonotype was seen only a few times. This rearrangement joins TRBV6-2 or TRBV6-3 to TRBJ2-1; 9 positions match TRBD2. Germline CDR1 MNHEY, CDR2 SVGEGT. Trimming at V came to 7 bases and at J to 10 bases, leaving 11 bases not matched to a gene. The CDR3 is 14 amino acids. CDR3 sequence reads: CASTPGLAGVEQFF. DNA of the CDR3: TGTGCCAGCACCCCGGGACTAGCTGGGGTGGAGCAGTTCTTC.

In its sample, this clonotype was seen many times. This chain uses TRBV4-1 with TRBJ2-5, with D possibly matching TRBD2 (5 bases). Germline-derived CDR1 and CDR2 are MGHRA and YSYEKL. This CDR3 is built from 17 residues. Trimming left V 4 bases short and J 4 bases short, with 22 bases between. This CDR3 reads CASSPRSSGSGGETQYF. The CDR3 DNA reads TGCGCCAGCAGCCCCAGATCTTCAGGCAGCGGAGGAGAGACCCAGTACTTC.

This clonotype came up a few times. The V and J genes are TRBV7-6 and TRBJ2-3, with D perhaps given as TRBD1 or TRBD2 (5 bases each). Germline-derived CDR1 and CDR2 are SGHVS and FNYEAQ. The V end lost 5 bases, the J end lost 2 bases, and 11 bases lay between the germline ends. There are 14 residues in the CDR3. The DNA of the CDR3 is TGTGCCAGCAGCGGTCCGGGACCCACAGATACGCAGTATTTT. It specifies CASSGPGPTDTQYF.

This chain links TRBV6-2 or TRBV6-3 with TRBJ2-7; 13 nucleotides line up with TRBD2. The CDR3 is made up of 17 amino acids. Losses at the gene ends were 4 bases for V and 1 base for J; bases not matched to a gene: 7. The germline V gene has CDR1 MNHEY and CDR2 SVGEGT. Here the CDR3 reads CASSSLGLAGVSYEQYF. The CDR3 nucleotides are TGTGCCAGCAGTTCTCTAGGACTAGCGGGGGTATCCTACGAGCAGTACTTC.

The table lists this clonotype with a few counts. V gene TRBV7-2 combines with J gene TRBJ2-7, with D unclear. The germline V gene has CDR1 SGHTA and CDR2 FQGNSA. Trimming cost V 5 bases and J 5 bases, with 13 bases left between them. The CDR3 contains 13 residues. The CDR3 DNA sequence: TGTGCCAGCAGCCCCCCGGACCGTCACGAGCAGTACTTC. It is translated as CASSPPDRHEQYF.